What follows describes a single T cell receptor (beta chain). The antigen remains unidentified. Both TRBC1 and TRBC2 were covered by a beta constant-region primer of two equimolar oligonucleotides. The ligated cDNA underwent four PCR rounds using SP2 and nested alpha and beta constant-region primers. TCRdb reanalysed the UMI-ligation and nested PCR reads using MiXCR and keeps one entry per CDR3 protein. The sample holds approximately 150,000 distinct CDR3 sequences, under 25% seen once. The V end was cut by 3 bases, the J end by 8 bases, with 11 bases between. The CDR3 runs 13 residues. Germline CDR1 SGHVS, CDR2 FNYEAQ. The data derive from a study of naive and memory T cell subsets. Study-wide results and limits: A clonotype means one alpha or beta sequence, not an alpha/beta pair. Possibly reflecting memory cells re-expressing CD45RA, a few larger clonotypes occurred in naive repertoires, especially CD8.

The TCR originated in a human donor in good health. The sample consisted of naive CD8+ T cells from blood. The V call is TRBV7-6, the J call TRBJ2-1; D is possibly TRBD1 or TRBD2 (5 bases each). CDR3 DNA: TGTGCCAGCAGCTTGGGGGAGTGGGATGAGCAGTTCTTC. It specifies CASSLGEWDEQFF.